The clone carrying this T cell receptor (beta chain) showed up many times. Its antigen remains unknown. This sample was included in a study of blood T cells in healthy people across ages. Study details: Through template switching, about one barcoded beta molecule was captured per two T cells, as measured in model experiments. Findings of the study overall: Higher naive T cell percentage went strongly together with higher TCR beta diversity. More naive CD4+ cells and higher diversity marked long-lived donors relative to aged donors.

V shed 2 bases, J shed 4 bases, and the junction held 5 bases outside the gene matches. Germline V CDR1 and CDR2: ENHRY, SYGVKD. The length of the CDR3 is 16 residues. With each sample, at least 5 micrograms of total RNA were extracted. PCR was performed a second time for roughly 6 to 12 cycles using a sample-barcoded 5' primer and a J-beta primer mix. Each CDR3 protein is one row after TCRdb ran MiXCR on the 5' RACE reads. The sample lists approximately 810,000 distinct CDR3 sequences, 29% occurring once. V is TRBV10-3 and J is TRBJ2-3, with TRBD2 matching 11 bases. The sequencing sample was made of blood. The receptor was isolated from a woman over 75 in good health. DNA of the CDR3: TGTGCCATCAGTGAGCGGGCTAGCGGGGGGTCAGATACGCAGTATTTT. It codes for CAISERASGGSDTQYF.